This T cell receptor beta chain was identified in a study of beta chain features in type 1 diabetes. Study-wide findings and caveats: People with Type 1 diabetes carried modestly yet significantly shorter TCRB CDR3s in all four CD4+ subsets.

Every donor provided one heparinised blood draw, which averaged approximately 100 mL. Every isolated RNA sample was fully reverse transcribed, so sequencing captured expressed TCRB transcripts. Sequenced by immunoSEQ multiplex PCR; TCRdb stores in-frame clones only, minus some. Counted here are around 600,000 clones, around an eighth occurring once; the ten biggest clones make up more than 0.1%. Germline CDR1 MNHNS, CDR2 SASEGT. The V end lost 4 bases, the J end lost 2 bases, and 8 bases lay between the germline ends. The CDR3 consists of 13 residues. To note about this clone: Its antigen is unidentified.

This chain connects TRBV6-1 to TRBJ2-5, with a weak D call TRBD2 (5 bases). Sequenced input: naive CD4+ T cells from blood. This sequence was found in a man aged 30-40 years with type 1 diabetes. The CDR3 protein is CASSGGLQETQYF. CDR3 bases: TGTGCCAGCAGTGGCGGGTTACAAGAGACCCAGTACTTC.